This T cell receptor beta chain comes out of a study of response to subunit inactivated influenza vaccine. Study-level findings and limits: With each seasonal influenza vaccination, the authors suggested, few new T cells are recruited.

One entry per CDR3 protein, called by TCRdb with MiXCR from the RT-PCR reads. This table holds around 570,000 distinct CDR3 sequences, about 8% found once. CDR3 length: 17 residues. V lost 6 bases and J lost 1, with 16 bases in between. In the case of this clonotype: What it recognizes is unknown.

This rearrangement joins TRBV12-3 or TRBV12-4 to TRBJ2-6; TRBD1 might be the D (6 bases). The receptor's source is a man between 50 and 69 years old who received an inactivated influenza vaccine. The sample consisted of PBMCs from blood, taken roughly 24 months after vaccination. The CDR3 DNA is TGTGCCAGCAGCAGGGGACGGTTTGGGTCTGGGGCCAACGTCCTGACTTTC. Translation gives CASSRGRFGSGANVLTF.